This passage covers 30 T cell receptor beta chains from one sample sequenced in a study of cytomegalovirus exposure and HLA in healthy donors. PCR used 60 Vbeta primers and 13 Jbeta primers. The assay was immunoSEQ multiplex PCR, and TCRdb's table has in-frame clones only and misses some. Seen here are roughly 49,000 clones, around 85% observed once, and the top ten hold 2.5%. Sequencing input: PBMCs. The receptors were gathered from a boy between 10 and 17 years old in good health and CMV-seropositive.

V and J are TRBV13 and TRBJ1-2; a possible D gene is TRBD1 (5 bases). This CDR3 contains 13 residues. V was trimmed by 3 bases and J by 7 bases, leaving 12 bases between them. CDR1 is PRHDT and CDR2 is FYEKMQ in the germline V gene (reference sequence). CDR3 sequence: CASSFAQGSGYTF. CDR3 bases: TGTGCCAGCAGCTTTGCCCAGGGCTCTGGCTACACCTTC.

The chain is built from TRBV5-6 and TRBJ2-3; TRBD1 matches at 9 bases. Losses at the gene ends were 3 bases for V and 8 bases for J; bases not matched to a gene: 7. This CDR3 has 14 residues. CDR1 is SGHDT and CDR2 is YYEEEE in the germline V gene. CDR3: CASSSGTGSATQYF. CDR3 DNA sequence: TGTGCCAGCAGCTCAGGGACAGGGTCCGCTACGCAGTATTTT.

V is TRBV9 and J is TRBJ2-7; D might be TRBD1 (6 bases). The V gene's germline CDR1 is SGDLS and CDR2 YYNGEE. The CDR3 contains 13 residues. Trimming took 0 bases from V and 7 from J, leaving 11 bases between them. The CDR3 nucleotides read TGTGCCAGCAGCGTAGTTGAAGGGACAGAGCAGTACTTC. Amino acids: CASSVVEGTEQYF.

The chain carries TRBV5-4 and TRBJ2-7, with a possible D match to TRBD1 (5 bases). The germline V gene has CDR1 SGHNT and CDR2 YYREEE (reference sequence). CDR3 size: 12 residues. V lost 2 bases and J lost 5, with 8 bases in between. CDR3 amino acids: CASSFQGDEQYF. The CDR3 nucleotides are TGTGCCAGCAGCTTCCAAGGGGACGAGCAGTACTTC. The full variable domain, rest sourced from reference TRBV5-4 and TRBJ2-7, is ETGVTQSPTHLIKTRGQQVTLRCSSQSGHNTVSWYQQALGQGPQFIFQYYREEENGRGNFPPRFSGLQFPNYSSELNVNALELDDSALYLCASSFQGDEQYFGPGTRLTVT.

This rearrangement joins TRBV6-5 to TRBJ1-2; 7 bases are shared with TRBD1. Germline V lookup: CDR1 MNHEY, CDR2 SVGAGI. J lost 4 bases, V lost 2 bases, and 4 bases had no gene match. The CDR3 is 14 residues long. The CDR3: CASSYRDSSYGYTF. In DNA form, the CDR3 reads TGTGCCAGCAGTTACCGGGACAGTTCCTATGGCTACACCTTC.

V usage is TRBV4-1 and J usage is TRBJ2-3; no clear D gene. Between the trimmed V and J ends, which lost 2 bases and 5 bases, there was a span of 14 bases. CDR1 and CDR2 (germline): MGHRA, YSYEKL. The CDR3 has 15 residues. The CDR3 protein is CASSQTFVIRDTQYF. CDR3 nucleotides: TGCGCCAGCAGCCAAACTTTTGTGATTAGAGATACGCAGTATTTT.

V usage is TRBV6-1 and J usage is TRBJ2-2; unclear D gene. CDR3 length equals 12 residues. Germline V CDR1 and CDR2: MNHNS, SASEGT. Trimming shortened V by 6 bases and J by 2 bases, and 4 bases separated the two germline ends. CDR3 sequence (DNA): TGTGCCAGCAGCCAAAACACCGGGGAGCTGTTTTTT. It codes for CASSQNTGELFF.

The genes are TRBV4-1 and TRBJ2-7; 9 bases align to TRBD1. This CDR3 is built from 14 residues. CDR1 is MGHRA, CDR2 YSYEKL, per germline. Trimming took 0 bases from V and 4 from J; bases not matched to a gene: 1. The CDR3 reads CASSQEDRGYEQYF. The CDR3 nucleotides are TGCGCCAGCAGCCAAGAGGACAGGGGTTACGAGCAGTACTTC.

The V call is TRBV21-1, the J call TRBJ2-7; the table's TRBD1 call for D was not verified on the DNA. TRBV21-1 is listed as a pseudogene. The CDR3 length is 15 residues. The CDR3 DNA sequence: TGTGCCAGCAGCAAAGCGCAACCAGACAACTACGAGCAGTACTTC. Residues: CASSKAQPDNYEQYF.

The chain combines TRBV20-1 with TRBJ1-2, with D possibly TRBD1 on 5 matching bases. The length of the CDR3 is 11 residues. Trimming took off 1 base at V and 12 bases at J, with 12 bases between the two ends. Germline assignment: CDR1 DFQATT and CDR2 SNEGSKA (reference sequence). Here the CDR3 DNA reads TGCAGTGCTAGAGCGTCAGGGATAAACACCTTC. Protein product: CSARASGINTF.

This sequence joins TRBV27 and TRBJ1-1; TRBD1 matches 7 bases. V gave up 4 bases and J gave up 3 bases; unmatched junction bases: 2. The CDR3 contains 13 residues. Germline V gives CDR1 MNHEY, CDR2 SMNVEV (reference sequence). CDR3 bases: TGTGCCAGCAGTTGGGGACAGCACACTGAAGCTTTCTTT. This encodes CASSWGQHTEAFF.

The chain links TRBV7-9 to TRBJ1-5; D unresolved. Germline V CDR1 and CDR2: SEHNR, FQNEAQ (reference sequence). The CDR3 runs 19 residues. With 0 bases removed from V and 0 bases from J, the gap between germline ends came to 18 bases. In DNA, the CDR3 is TGTGCCAGCAGCTTAGCCTATTATGAAAGGAGCTTTAGCAATCAGCCCCAGCATTTT. Residues: CASSLAYYERSFSNQPQHF. The full variable domain, in which reference TRBV7-9 and TRBJ1-5 provide the parts outside the CDR3, is DTGVSQNPRHKITKRGQNVTFRCDPISEHNRLYWYRQTLGQGPEFLTYFQNEAQLEKSRLLSDRFSAERPKGSFSTLEIQRTEQGDSAMYLCASSLAYYERSFSNQPQHFGDGTRLSIL.

In its sample, this clone was seen a few times. This CDR3 reads CASRTGTGEQYF. Written as DNA, the CDR3 is TGTGCCAGCAGGACAGGGACTGGCGAGCAGTACTTC. The rearrangement joins TRBV5-6 to TRBJ2-7, with D perhaps matching TRBD1 (7 bases). Germline CDR1 SGHDT, CDR2 YYEEEE. The V gene lost 5 bases and the J gene lost 6 bases, with 12 bases spanning the gap. The CDR3 runs 12 residues.

The chain has TRBV5-4 and TRBJ2-5; 9 nucleotides agree with TRBD1. Germline lookup yields CDR1 SGHNT and CDR2 YYREEE (reference sequence). This CDR3 contains 14 residues. The V segment lost 3 bases and the J segment 2 bases; nucleotides outside the gene matches: 2. The CDR3 loop reads CASSSDRGQETQYF. For the CDR3, the DNA is TGTGCCAGCAGCTCCGACAGGGGGCAAGAGACCCAGTACTTC.

As regards this clone: Different DNA sequences within this sample yield the same CDR3. The chain combines TRBV6-6 with TRBJ1-5; unclear D gene. CDR3 length: 11 amino acids. Germline CDR1 and CDR2: MNHNY and SVGAGI (reference sequence). V shed 4 bases and J shed 5 bases, with 3 bases lying between them. The CDR3 coding sequence is TGTGCCAGCAGTTCGGATCAGCCCCAGCATTTT. This codes for CASSSDQPQHF.

This clone is a singleton in its sample. This rearrangement joins TRBV29-1 to TRBJ2-3; 7 nucleotides agree with TRBD1. V lost 6 bases, J lost 2 bases, and 8 bases stayed unmatched. Germline V gene sequence: CDR1 SQVTM, CDR2 ANQGSEA. This CDR3 has 14 amino acids. The CDR3 coding sequence is TGCAGCGTCTCACAGGGGCTCTTCACAGATACGCAGTATTTT. Translated, it gives CSVSQGLFTDTQYF.

The rearrangement joins TRBV19 to TRBJ1-5; 7 bases agree with TRBD1. This CDR3 spans 15 amino acids. The V gene's germline CDR1 is LNHDA and CDR2 SQIVND (reference sequence). Trimming at V came to 6 bases and at J to 0 bases, leaving 5 bases not matched to a gene. The CDR3 reads CASRDRSHSNQPQHF. In DNA form, the CDR3 reads TGTGCCAGTAGGGACAGGAGTCATAGCAATCAGCCCCAGCATTTT.

This clone was seen a handful of times. This chain uses TRBV4-1 with TRBJ2-7; 8 nucleotides align to TRBD1. CDR3 length: 15 residues. The trim removed 6 bases at V and 3 bases at J, leaving 10 bases unmatched. Germline CDR1 reads MGHRA; CDR2 reads YSYEKL. This CDR3 reads CASSHSPGQDYEQYF. The CDR3 bases are TGCGCCAGCAGTCACAGTCCGGGACAGGACTACGAGCAGTACTTC.

This clone was found once. The chain links TRBV2 to TRBJ1-5, with D hard to call. This CDR3 comprises 13 residues. With 6 bases removed from V and 4 bases from J, the gap between germline ends came to 10 bases. Germline V lookup: CDR1 SNHLY, CDR2 FYNNEI. CDR3 in amino acids: CASRAVENQPQHF. The CDR3, as DNA: TGTGCCAGCAGGGCGGTAGAGAATCAGCCCCAGCATTTT.

The J gene is TRBJ2-2, the V gene TRBV7-8; the D is unclear. The CDR3 extends over 14 amino acids. Trimming removed 2 bases at V and 3 bases at J, with 7 bases between. CDR1 SGHVS and CDR2 FQNEAQ come from the germline V gene. CDR3 sequence reads: CASSLQSYTGELFF. In nucleotides, the CDR3 is TGTGCCAGCAGCTTACAGTCGTACACCGGGGAGCTGTTTTTT.

The CDR3 is CASSPVQGTGELFF. The DNA of the CDR3 is TGTGCCAGCTCACCGGTTCAGGGAACTGGGGAGCTGTTTTTT. J is TRBJ2-2 and V is TRBV18; a weak D match, TRBD1 (5 bases). This CDR3 region has 14 residues. Germline V gene sequence: CDR1 KGHSH, CDR2 LQKENI. With 3 bases removed from V and 8 bases from J, the gap between germline ends came to 13 bases.

This clone was seen more than once but under ten times. The chain combines TRBV7-8 with TRBJ1-5; 7 bases fit TRBD1. Germline CDR1 is SGHVS and CDR2 is FQNEAQ. V was pared by 6 bases and J by 7 bases, with 18 bases of the junction left unmatched. CDR3 length: 17 residues. CDR3 bases: TGTGCCAGCAGTCCAGAACAGGGGATTTTCCCCCCCCAGCCCCAGCATTTT. Translated: CASSPEQGIFPPQPQHF. Based on the CDR3 plus reference TRBV7-8 and TRBJ1-5, the full variable domain is GAGVSQSPRYKVAKRGQDVALRCDPISGHVSLFWYQQALGQGPEFLTYFQNEAQLDKSGLPSDRFFAERPEGSVSTLKIQRTQQEDSAVYLCASSPEQGIFPPQPQHFGDGTRLSIL.

The V call is TRBV13, the J call TRBJ2-3, with TRBD1 matching over 7 bases. The CDR3 covers 16 residues. Germline trimming cut 0 bases from V and 6 bases from J; bases unmatched to any gene: 9. Per the germline V gene, CDR1 is PRHDT and CDR2 is FYEKMQ (reference sequence). In DNA, the CDR3 is TGTGCCAGCAGCTTAGGACAGGGGACACTCGCGGATACGCAGTATTTT. This encodes CASSLGQGTLADTQYF.

This sequence joins TRBV7-9 and TRBJ2-7, with TRBD1 as a possible D gene (6 bases). CDR3 length: 14 residues. V lost 5 bases and J 3 bases, leaving 14 bases between the germline ends. Germline V gene sequence: CDR1 SEHNR, CDR2 FQNEAQ (reference sequence). CDR3 nucleotides: TGTGCCAGCAGCCGTACAGGGATGGGCTACGAGCAGTACTTC. This encodes CASSRTGMGYEQYF.

This clone occurred a few times. The chain links TRBV7-9 to TRBJ2-1; D uncertain. V was clipped by 2 bases and J by 3 bases, with 5 bases between them. The CDR3 contains 13 residues. Germline assignment: CDR1 SEHNR and CDR2 FQNEAQ (reference sequence). The CDR3 protein is CASSLSSYNEQFF. The CDR3, as DNA: TGTGCCAGCAGCTTATCTAGCTACAATGAGCAGTTCTTC.

The chain links TRBV5-1 to TRBJ2-5, with a possible D match to TRBD2 (6 bases). Per the germline V gene, CDR1 is SGHRS and CDR2 is YFSETQ. The CDR3 is 14 residues long. V lost 0 bases to trimming and J lost 5 bases, with 11 bases between them. The CDR3 spells CASSLARGSETQYF. Written as DNA, the CDR3 is TGCGCCAGCAGCTTGGCCCGGGGGTCGGAGACCCAGTACTTC.

The rearrangement joins TRBV6-5 to TRBJ2-5; 9 bases fit TRBD2. V lost 6 bases to trimming and J lost 4 bases; unmatched junction nucleotides: 6. The CDR3 is 14 residues long. Germline CDR1 reads MNHEY; CDR2 reads SVGAGI. The CDR3 DNA is TGTGCCAGCAGGCCCGCGGGGGGGCGAGAGACCCAGTACTTC. Translating gives CASRPAGGRETQYF.

The genes are TRBV4-1 and TRBJ1-5, with D possibly matching TRBD1 (5 bases). This CDR3 has 15 amino acids. CDR1 MGHRA and CDR2 YSYEKL come from the germline V gene. Trimming shortened V by 0 bases and J by 6 bases, and 12 bases separated the two germline ends. The CDR3 region is CASSQDRGRAQPQHF. For the CDR3, the DNA is TGCGCCAGCAGCCAAGATAGGGGCAGGGCTCAGCCCCAGCATTTT.

This clone came up a few times. V and J are TRBV5-1 and TRBJ1-5; D is possibly TRBD1 (5 bases). The CDR3 length is 15 residues. The germline V gene encodes CDR1 SGHRS and CDR2 YFSETQ. Trimming pared 5 bases from V and 3 bases from J, leaving 15 bases between. The CDR3 DNA sequence: TGCGCCAGCAGATTTGGGGTAGGGGACAATCAGCCCCAGCATTTT. Its translation is CASRFGVGDNQPQHF.

The genes are TRBV6-1 and TRBJ2-5; 10 bases fit TRBD2. J gave up 4 bases and V 5 bases, and 7 bases lay outside the gene matches. The CDR3 sequence is 15 residues long. Looked up from germline, CDR1 is MNHNS and CDR2 is SASEGT. CDR3 DNA sequence: TGTGCCAGCAGTAGCGGGGGGGCGTGGGGAGAGACCCAGTACTTC. Protein sequence: CASSSGGAWGETQYF.